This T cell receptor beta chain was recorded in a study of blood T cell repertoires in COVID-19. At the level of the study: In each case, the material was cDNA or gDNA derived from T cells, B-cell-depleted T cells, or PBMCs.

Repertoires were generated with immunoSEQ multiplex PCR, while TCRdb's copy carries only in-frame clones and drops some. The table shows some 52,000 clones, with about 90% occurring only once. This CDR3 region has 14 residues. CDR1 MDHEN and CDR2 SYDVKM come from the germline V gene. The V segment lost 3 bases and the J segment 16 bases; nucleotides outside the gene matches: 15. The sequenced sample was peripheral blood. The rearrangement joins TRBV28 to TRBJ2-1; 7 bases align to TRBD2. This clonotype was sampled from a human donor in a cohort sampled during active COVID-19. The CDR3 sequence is CASSLQGGGSRLFF. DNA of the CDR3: TGTGCCAGCAGTTTGCAGGGAGGCGGGAGCCGACTATTCTTC.